Described below is a single T cell receptor (beta chain) sequence and its context. Its target is unknown. Assay used: immunoSEQ multiplex PCR; TCRdb lists only in-frame clones, some missing. The table records about 88,000 clones, 85% to 90% of them present only once. These data belong to a study of T cell responses to AZD1222 COVID-19 vaccine. Study conclusions and caveats: Baseline serostatus was positive in only a handful of AZD1222 recipients. The study found Spike-specific TCR breadth and depth rose after two AZD1222 doses.

Sequencing used peripheral blood, obtained 28 days after the second AZD1222 dose. This TCR was recovered from an adult who received the AZD1222 COVID-19 vaccine.

The CDR3 DNA sequence: TGTGCCAGCAGCTCTGGGGGACAGGGGTTCGAGCAGTACTTC. As protein: CASSSGGQGFEQYF. The chain links TRBV7-3 to TRBJ2-7; 10 bases agree with TRBD1. Germline lookup yields CDR1 SGHTA and CDR2 FQGTGA. The CDR3 loop spans 14 amino acids. The junction had 6 bases not matched to a gene; V was cut back by 4 bases and J by 6 bases.